This TCR beta chain comes out of a study of CD8 T cells in ankylosing spondylitis. TCRdb re-derived calls from the 5' RACE reads in MiXCR, one entry per CDR3 protein. The sample consists of about 160,000 distinct CDR3 sequences, around a tenth of them appearing once. This CDR3 spans 16 amino acids. Germline V gene sequence: CDR1 KGHDR, CDR2 SFDVKD. V was pared by 4 bases and J by 7 bases, with 19 bases between. This clonotype was seen more than once but under ten times. What was sequenced was blood, either unsorted or a sorted T cell fraction (not recorded which). V is TRBV24-1 and J is TRBJ2-1; D might be TRBD1 or TRBD2, each matching 6 bases. This receptor was identified in a female donor with ankylosing spondylitis or in good health (not recorded which). The CDR3 reads CATSEEGKGTRNEQFF. The CDR3 DNA reads TGTGCCACCAGTGAGGAGGGAAAGGGGACACGGAATGAGCAGTTCTTC.